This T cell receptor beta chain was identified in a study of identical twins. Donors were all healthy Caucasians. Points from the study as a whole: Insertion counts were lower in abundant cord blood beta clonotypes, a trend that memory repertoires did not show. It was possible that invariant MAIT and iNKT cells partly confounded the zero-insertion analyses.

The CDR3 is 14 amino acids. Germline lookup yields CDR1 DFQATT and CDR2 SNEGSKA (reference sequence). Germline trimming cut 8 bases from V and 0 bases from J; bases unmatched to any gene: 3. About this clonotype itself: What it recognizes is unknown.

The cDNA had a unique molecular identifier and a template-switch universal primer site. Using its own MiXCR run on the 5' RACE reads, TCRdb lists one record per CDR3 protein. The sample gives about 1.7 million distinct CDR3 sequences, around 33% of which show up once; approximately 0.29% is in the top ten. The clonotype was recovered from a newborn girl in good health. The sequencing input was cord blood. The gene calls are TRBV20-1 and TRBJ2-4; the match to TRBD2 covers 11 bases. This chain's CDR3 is CSLGLAGAKNIQYF. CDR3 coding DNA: TGCAGTCTCGGACTAGCGGGAGCCAAAAACATTCAGTACTTC.